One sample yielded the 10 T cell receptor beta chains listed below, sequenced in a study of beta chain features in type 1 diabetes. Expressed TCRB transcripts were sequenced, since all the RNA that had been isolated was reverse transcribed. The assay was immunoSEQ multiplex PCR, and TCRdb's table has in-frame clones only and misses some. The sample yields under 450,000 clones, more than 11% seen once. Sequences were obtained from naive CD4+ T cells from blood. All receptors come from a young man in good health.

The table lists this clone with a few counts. CDR3 in amino acids: CASSRTSGGAQYF. The CDR3 coding sequence is TGTGCCAGCAGTCGGACTAGCGGGGGGGCCCAGTACTTC. The chain carries TRBV6-5 and TRBJ2-7, with 15 bases fitting TRBD2. The CDR3 is made up of 13 amino acids. Trimming removed 5 bases from V and 10 bases from J; junction bases left unmatched: 3. Germline lookup yields CDR1 MNHEY and CDR2 SVGAGI.

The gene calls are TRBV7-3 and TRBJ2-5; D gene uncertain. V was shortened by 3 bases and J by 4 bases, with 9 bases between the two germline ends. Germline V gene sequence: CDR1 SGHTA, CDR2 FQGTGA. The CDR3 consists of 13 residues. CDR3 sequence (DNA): TGTGCCAGCAGCTTCCGTCAAGGAGAGACCCAGTACTTC. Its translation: CASSFRQGETQYF.

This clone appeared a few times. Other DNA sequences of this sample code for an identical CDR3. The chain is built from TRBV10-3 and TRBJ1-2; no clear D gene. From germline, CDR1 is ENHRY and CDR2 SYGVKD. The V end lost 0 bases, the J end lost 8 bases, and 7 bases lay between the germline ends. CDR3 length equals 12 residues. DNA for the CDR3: TGTGCCATCAGTGAGTCCCCCGGGGGCTACACCTTC. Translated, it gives CAISESPGGYTF.

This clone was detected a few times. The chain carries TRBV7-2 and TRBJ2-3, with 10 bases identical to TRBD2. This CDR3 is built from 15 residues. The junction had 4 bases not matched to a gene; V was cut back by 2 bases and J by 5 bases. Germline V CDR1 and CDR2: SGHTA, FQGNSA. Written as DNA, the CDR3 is TGTGCCAGCAGCTTAAGCGGGGGGGCTAGAGATACGCAGTATTTT. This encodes CASSLSGGARDTQYF.

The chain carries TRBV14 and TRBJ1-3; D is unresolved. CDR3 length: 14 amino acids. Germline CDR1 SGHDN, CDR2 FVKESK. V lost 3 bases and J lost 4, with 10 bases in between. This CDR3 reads CASSHREVGNTIYF. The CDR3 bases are TGTGCCAGCAGCCATCGAGAGGTCGGAAACACCATATATTTT.

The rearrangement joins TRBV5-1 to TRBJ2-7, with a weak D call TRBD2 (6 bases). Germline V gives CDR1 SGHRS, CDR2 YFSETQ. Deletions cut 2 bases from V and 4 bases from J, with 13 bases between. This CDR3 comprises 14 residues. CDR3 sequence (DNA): TGCGCCAGCAGCTTCAGCCCCGGGACTTACGAGCAGTACGTC. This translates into CASSFSPGTYEQYV.

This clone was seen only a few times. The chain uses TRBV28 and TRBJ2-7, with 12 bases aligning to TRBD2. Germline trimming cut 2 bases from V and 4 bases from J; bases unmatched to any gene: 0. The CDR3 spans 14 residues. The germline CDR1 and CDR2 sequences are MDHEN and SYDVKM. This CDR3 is CASSLTSGGYEQYF. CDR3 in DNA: TGTGCCAGCAGTTTAACTAGCGGGGGGTACGAGCAGTACTTC.

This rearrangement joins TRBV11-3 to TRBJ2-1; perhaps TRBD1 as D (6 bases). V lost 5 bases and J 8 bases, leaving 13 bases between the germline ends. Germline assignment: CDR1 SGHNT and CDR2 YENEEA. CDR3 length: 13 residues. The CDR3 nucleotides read TGTGCCAGCAGCCCGGACAGAGGGGATGAGCAGTTCTTC. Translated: CASSPDRGDEQFF.

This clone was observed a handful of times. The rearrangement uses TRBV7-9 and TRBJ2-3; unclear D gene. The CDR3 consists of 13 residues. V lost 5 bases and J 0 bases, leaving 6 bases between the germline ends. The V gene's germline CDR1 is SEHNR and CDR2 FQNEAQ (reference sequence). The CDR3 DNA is TGTGCCAGCAGCGTAACTAGCACAGATACGCAGTATTTT. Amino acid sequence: CASSVTSTDTQYF.

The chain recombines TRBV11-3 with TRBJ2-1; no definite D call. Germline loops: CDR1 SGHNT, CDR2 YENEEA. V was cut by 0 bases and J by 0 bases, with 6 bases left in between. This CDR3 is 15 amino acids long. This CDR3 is CASSLELSSYNEQFF. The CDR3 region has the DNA TGTGCCAGCAGCTTAGAGCTGAGCTCCTACAATGAGCAGTTCTTC.